This TCR beta chain came from a study of T cell responses to AZD1222 COVID-19 vaccine. The study's findings and limits: Spike regions recognized by vaccine-associated CD4 TCRs spanned the protein, led by 160-218 and 743-854. It should be noted that donors were predominantly white British and more often female, and clonal diversity was possibly underestimated.

TCRdb's table, derived via immunoSEQ multiplex PCR, lists solely in-frame clones and lacks some. The sample contains 90,000 to 110,000 clones, 88% of which appear only once. The germline gives CDR1 KGHDR, CDR2 SFDVKD. The CDR3 extends over 19 amino acids. The V and J ends lost 0 bases and 4 bases, in that order; junction bases with no gene match: 17. Concerning this clone: Its specificity is unknown.

This chain connects TRBV24-1 to TRBJ2-7; 7 bases line up with TRBD1. The sequenced sample was peripheral blood, obtained on day 0 of MenACWY control vaccination. The sequence was collected from an adult in good health. CDR3 sequence: CATSDLQSQSMQGVYEQYF. The DNA for the CDR3 is TGTGCCACCAGTGATTTGCAGTCCCAGAGTATGCAGGGGGTTTACGAGCAGTACTTC.